Below, 3 T cell receptor beta chains from the same sample are listed, as sequenced in a study of PD-L1 blockade in urothelial cancer. Data came from immunoSEQ multiplex PCR; TCRdb stores just in-frame clones and leaves some out. Altogether 83,000 or so clones are present, around four fifths being singletons, with the ten largest covering 8.4%. Time point defined: peripheral blood 6 weeks after treatment start. Source: PBMCs, taken around atezolizumab (anti-PD-L1) treatment. The receptors shown here come from a man aged 70-80 years with urothelial cancer.

The rearrangement uses TRBV5-1 and TRBJ1-3; the D is unclear. Germline V gene data show CDR1 as SGHRS and CDR2 as YFSETQ. CDR3 size: 16 residues. V was pared by 0 bases and J by 2 bases, with 12 bases between. CDR3 nucleotides: TGCGCCAGCAGCTTGGTTGGGCTCAGGACTGGAAACACCATATATTTT. It is translated as CASSLVGLRTGNTIYF.

This clone was observed a handful of times. The chain is built from TRBV6-1 and TRBJ1-1; D not certain. The CDR3 spans 13 residues. Germline CDR1 and CDR2: MNHNS and SASEGT. Trimming cost V 8 bases and J 4 bases, with 14 bases left between them. CDR3 in DNA: TGTGCCAGCCTGACAAAAGGAGGCACTGAAGCTTTCTTT. Translated, it gives CASLTKGGTEAFF.

This chain uses TRBV7-8 with TRBJ1-2; D might be TRBD1 (6 bases). The V gene lost 5 bases and the J gene lost 5 bases, with 18 bases spanning the gap. The CDR3 is 15 amino acids. Germline CDR1 SGHVS, CDR2 FQNEAQ. In nucleotides, the CDR3 is TGTGCCAGCAGCATACAAACAGGGTCGTTTTATGGCTACACCTTC. Its translation is CASSIQTGSFYGYTF.